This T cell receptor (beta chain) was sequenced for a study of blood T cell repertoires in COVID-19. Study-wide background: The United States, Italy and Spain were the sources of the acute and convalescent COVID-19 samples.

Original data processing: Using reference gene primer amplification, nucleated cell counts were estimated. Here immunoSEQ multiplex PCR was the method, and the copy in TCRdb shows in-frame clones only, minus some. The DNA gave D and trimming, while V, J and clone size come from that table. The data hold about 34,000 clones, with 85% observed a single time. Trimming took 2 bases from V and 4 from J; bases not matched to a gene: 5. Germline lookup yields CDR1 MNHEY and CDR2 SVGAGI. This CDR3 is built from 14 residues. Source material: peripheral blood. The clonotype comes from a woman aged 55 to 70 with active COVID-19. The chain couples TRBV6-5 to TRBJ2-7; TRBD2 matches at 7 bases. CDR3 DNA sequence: TGTGCCAGCAGTTACGGGGGGGGAGGTTACGAGCAGTACTTC. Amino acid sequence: CASSYGGGGYEQYF.